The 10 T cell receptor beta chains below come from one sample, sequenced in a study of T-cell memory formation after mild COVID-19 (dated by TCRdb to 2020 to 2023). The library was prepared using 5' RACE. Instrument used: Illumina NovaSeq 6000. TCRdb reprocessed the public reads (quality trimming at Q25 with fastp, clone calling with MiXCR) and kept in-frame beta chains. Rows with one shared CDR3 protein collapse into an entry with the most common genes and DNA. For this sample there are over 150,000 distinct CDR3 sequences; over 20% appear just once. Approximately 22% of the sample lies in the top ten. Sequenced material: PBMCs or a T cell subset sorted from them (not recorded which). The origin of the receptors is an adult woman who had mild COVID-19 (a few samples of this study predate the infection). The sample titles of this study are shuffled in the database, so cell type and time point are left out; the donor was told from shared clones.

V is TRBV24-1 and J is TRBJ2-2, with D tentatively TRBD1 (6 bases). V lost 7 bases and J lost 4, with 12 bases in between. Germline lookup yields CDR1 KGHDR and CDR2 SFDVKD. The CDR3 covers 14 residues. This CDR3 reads CATSPQGFTGELFF. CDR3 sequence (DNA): TGTGCCACCAGCCCTCAGGGGTTCACCGGGGAGCTGTTTTTT.

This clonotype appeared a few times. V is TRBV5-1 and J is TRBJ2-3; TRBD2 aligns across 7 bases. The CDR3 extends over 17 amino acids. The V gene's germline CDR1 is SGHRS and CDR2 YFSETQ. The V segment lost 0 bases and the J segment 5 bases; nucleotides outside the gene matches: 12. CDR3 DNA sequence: TGCGCCAGCAGCTTGGAGGACCCGGGAGGCCACGGAGATACGCAGTATTTT. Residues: CASSLEDPGGHGDTQYF.

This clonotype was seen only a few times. The CDR3 DNA reads TGTGCCAGCAGCTTAACATTAGCGGGAGAAGTCTACGAGCAGTACTTC. This sequence encodes CASSLTLAGEVYEQYF. The chain combines TRBV7-3 with TRBJ2-7, with 9 bases aligning to TRBD2. The length of the CDR3 is 16 residues. Germline CDR1 reads SGHTA; CDR2 reads FQGTGA. Trimming took 0 bases from V and 3 from J; bases not matched to a gene: 6.

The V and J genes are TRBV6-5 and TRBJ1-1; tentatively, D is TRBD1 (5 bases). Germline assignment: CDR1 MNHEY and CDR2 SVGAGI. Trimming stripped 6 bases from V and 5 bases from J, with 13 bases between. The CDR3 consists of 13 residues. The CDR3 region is CASSFRTTTEAFF. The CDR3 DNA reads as TGTGCCAGCAGCTTCAGGACAACAACTGAAGCTTTCTTT.

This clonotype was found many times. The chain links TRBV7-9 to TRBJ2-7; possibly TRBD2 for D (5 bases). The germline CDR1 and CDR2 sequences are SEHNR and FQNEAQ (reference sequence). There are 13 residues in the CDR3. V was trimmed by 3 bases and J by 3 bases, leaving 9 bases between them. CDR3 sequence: CASSLEDDYEQYF. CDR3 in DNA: TGTGCCAGCAGCTTGGAGGACGACTACGAGCAGTACTTC.

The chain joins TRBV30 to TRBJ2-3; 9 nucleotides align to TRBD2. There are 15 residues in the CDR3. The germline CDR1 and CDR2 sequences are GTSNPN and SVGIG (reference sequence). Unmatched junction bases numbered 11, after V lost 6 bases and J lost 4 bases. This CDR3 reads CACTTSGGGPDTQYF. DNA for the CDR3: TGTGCCTGTACGACTAGCGGAGGCGGCCCAGATACGCAGTATTTT.

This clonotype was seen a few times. This CDR3 reads CASEGGTGELFF. The CDR3 DNA follows: TGTGCCAGCGAGGGAGGTACCGGGGAGCTGTTTTTT. The V gene is TRBV12-3 or TRBV12-4, the J gene TRBJ2-2; the D gene is possibly TRBD2 (6 bases). Trimming cost V 8 bases and J 5 bases, with 9 bases left between them. The CDR3 consists of 12 residues.

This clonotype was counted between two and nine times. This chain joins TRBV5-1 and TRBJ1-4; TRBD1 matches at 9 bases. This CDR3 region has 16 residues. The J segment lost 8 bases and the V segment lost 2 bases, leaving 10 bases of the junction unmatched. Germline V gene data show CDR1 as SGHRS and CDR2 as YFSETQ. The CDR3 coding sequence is TGCGCCAGCAGCTTCACGGGACAGGGCAGTGGAGAAAAACTGTTTTTT. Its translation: CASSFTGQGSGEKLFF.

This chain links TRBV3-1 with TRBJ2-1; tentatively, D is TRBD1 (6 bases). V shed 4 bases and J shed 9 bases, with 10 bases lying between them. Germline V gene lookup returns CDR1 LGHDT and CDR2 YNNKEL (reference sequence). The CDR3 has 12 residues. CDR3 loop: CASSPGVSEQFF. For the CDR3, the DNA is TGTGCCAGCAGCCCAGGGGTAAGTGAGCAGTTCTTC.

The CDR3 protein is CASSGGLAGIRTDTQYF. CDR3 sequence (DNA): TGTGCCAGCAGCGGCGGACTAGCGGGAATCCGCACAGATACGCAGTATTTT. The chain has TRBV11-2 and TRBJ2-3; 12 positions agree with TRBD2. This CDR3 comprises 17 residues. The germline gives CDR1 SGHAT, CDR2 FQNNGV. Trimming removed 5 bases from V and 1 base from J; junction bases left unmatched: 7.